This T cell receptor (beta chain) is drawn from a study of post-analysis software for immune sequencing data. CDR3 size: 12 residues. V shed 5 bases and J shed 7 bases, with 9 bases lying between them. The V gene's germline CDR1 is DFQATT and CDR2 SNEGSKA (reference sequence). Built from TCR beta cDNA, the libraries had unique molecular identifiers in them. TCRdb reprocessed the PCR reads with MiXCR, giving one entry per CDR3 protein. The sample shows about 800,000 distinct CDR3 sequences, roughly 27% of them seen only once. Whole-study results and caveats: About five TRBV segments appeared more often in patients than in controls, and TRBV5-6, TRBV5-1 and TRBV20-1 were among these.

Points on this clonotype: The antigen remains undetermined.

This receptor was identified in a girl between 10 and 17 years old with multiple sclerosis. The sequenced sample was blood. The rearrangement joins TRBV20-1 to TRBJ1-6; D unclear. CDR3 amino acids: CSAPRRNSPLHF. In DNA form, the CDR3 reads TGCAGTGCTCCCAGGAGGAATTCACCCCTCCACTTT.